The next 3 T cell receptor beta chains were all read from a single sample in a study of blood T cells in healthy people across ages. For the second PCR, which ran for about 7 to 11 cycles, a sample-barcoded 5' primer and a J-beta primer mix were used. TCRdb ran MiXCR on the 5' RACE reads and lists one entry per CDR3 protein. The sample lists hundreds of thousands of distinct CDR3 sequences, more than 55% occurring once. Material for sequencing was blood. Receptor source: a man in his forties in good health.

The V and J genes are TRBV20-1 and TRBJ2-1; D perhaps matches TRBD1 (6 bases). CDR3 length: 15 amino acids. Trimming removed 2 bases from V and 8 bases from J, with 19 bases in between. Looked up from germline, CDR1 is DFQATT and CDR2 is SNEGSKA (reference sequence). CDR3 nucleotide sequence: TGCAGTGCTAGAAGGTCAGGGGCTAGTGGAGATGAGCAGTTCTTC. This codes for CSARRSGASGDEQFF.

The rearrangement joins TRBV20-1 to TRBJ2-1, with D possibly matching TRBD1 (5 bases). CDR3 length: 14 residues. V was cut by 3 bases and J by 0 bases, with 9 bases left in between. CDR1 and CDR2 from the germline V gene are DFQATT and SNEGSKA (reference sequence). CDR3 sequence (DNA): TGCAGTGCTAGGGGGCAGAACTCCTACAATGAGCAGTTCTTC. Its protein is CSARGQNSYNEQFF.

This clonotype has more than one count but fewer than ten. The CDR3, as DNA: TGTGCCAGCAGCGGACTACGGGACACGTACGAGCAGTACTTC. It yields the protein CASSGLRDTYEQYF. The chain carries TRBV11-3 and TRBJ2-7; the D call may be TRBD1 or TRBD2 (6 bases each). The V and J ends lost 5 bases and 4 bases respectively, with 15 bases between them. This CDR3 spans 14 amino acids. Germline V gene sequence: CDR1 SGHNT, CDR2 YENEEA.